This T cell receptor beta chain was observed in a study of neurological immune-mediated disorders. Study-level points and caveats: Expansion of TCR clones was greatest in HTLV-1-associated myelopathy and smallest in multiple sclerosis, where it fell below that of healthy controls. There were no CDR3 amino acid sequences shared by expanded clones across subjects, a result suggesting private repertoires in all groups.

By frequency in the sample, this clonotype is medium-sized (0.01 to 0.1%). Its antigen is currently unknown. The CDR3 length is 15 residues. Unmatched junction bases numbered 5, after V lost 4 bases and J lost 9 bases. Germline V CDR1 and CDR2: SGHTA, FQGNSA. With 10-nucleotide random UMIs included, cDNA was synthesized by 5'RACE. The output of every sequencing run, over 180 million TCR-beta sequences, came from 15-18 subjects. TCRdb reanalysed the 5' RACE reads using MiXCR and keeps one entry per CDR3 protein. The table records fewer than 60,000 distinct CDR3 sequences, 10% of them present only once. Sequenced: PBMCs. This clonotype was sampled from a man aged 65 to 79 with HTLV-1-associated myelopathy (HAM/TSP). V gene TRBV7-2 combines with J gene TRBJ2-1; 14 nucleotides agree with TRBD2. The CDR3 sequence: CASSYGTSGSGEQFF. CDR3 DNA: TGTGCCAGCAGCTACGGGACTAGCGGGAGTGGTGAGCAGTTCTTC.